These T cell receptor beta chains were read from a single sample in a study of blood T cell repertoires in COVID-19. The repertoire was sequenced with immunoSEQ multiplex PCR; TCRdb's copy has only in-frame clones and lacks some. Among tens of thousands of clones listed, about 85% were seen once. Material for sequencing was peripheral blood. These TCRs come from a man in his 60s with acute or convalescent COVID-19. The CDR3 runs from the conserved cysteine through the conserved F or W. A D gene is named only where the DNA matches it firmly. The size of a clone is reported for some rows only, either as once, few or many, or as a class for expanded clones.

.	.	TRBV30	TRBJ1-5	TGTGCCTGGAGTGCCAGGAGCAATCAGCCCCAGCATTTT	CAWSARSNQPQHF
.	TRBD2	TRBV7-2	TRBJ2-5	TGTGCCAGCAGCTTACTAGCGGGACGCCAAGAGACCCAGTACTTC	CASSLLAGRQETQYF
.	TRBD1	TRBV7-2	TRBJ1-6	TGTGCCAGCAGCACCGCCGGGACAGATAATTCACCCCTCCACTTT	CASSTAGTDNSPLHF
.	.	TRBV5-1	TRBJ1-6	TGCGCCAGCAGCTGGCAGGGGTCTTCACCCCTCCACTTT	CASSWQGSSPLHF
.	.	TRBV6-5	TRBJ2-7	TGTGCCAGCAGTTACTCTTATGGCGGGACCTACGAGCAGTACTTC	CASSYSYGGTYEQYF
.	.	TRBV24-1	TRBJ2-5	TGTGCCACCAGTGGGGTAGGGGTAGAGACCCAGTACTTC	CATSGVGVETQYF
.	.	TRBV19	TRBJ2-2	TGTGCCAGTAGATCCCCAGGGGACACCGGGGAGCTGTTTTTT	CASRSPGDTGELFF
.	.	TRBV6-1	TRBJ2-7	TGTGCCAGCAGCGCCGGTTACGAGCAGTACTTC	CASSAGYEQYF
.	.	TRBV6-5	TRBJ1-6	TGTGCCAGCAGTTGGAGGTCGGACGATTCACCCCTCCACTTT	CASSWRSDDSPLHF
.	.	TRBV11-2	TRBJ1-5	TGTGCCAGCAGCCTGGAGCCCTATAGCAATCAGCCCCAGCATTTT	CASSLEPYSNQPQHF
.	.	TRBV27	TRBJ1-2	TGTGCCAGCAGTCCCAAGCAGAAACAGGCGATCTATGGCTACACCTTC	CASSPKQKQAIYGYTF
.	.	TRBV10-3	TRBJ1-4	TGTGCCATCAGTGACCCGGCAACTAATGAAAAACTGTTTTTT	CAISDPATNEKLFF
.	.	TRBV3-1/TRBV3-2	TRBJ1-2	TGTGCCAGCAGCCAATTACTCAACTATGGCTACACCTTC	CASSQLLNYGYTF
.	.	TRBV5-4	TRBJ1-2	TGTGCCAGCAGCTTTTATATCTCCTATGGCTACACCTTC	CASSFYISYGYTF
.	.	TRBV25-1	TRBJ1-3	TGTGCCAGCGGATCAGCAGGAAGCTCTGGAAACACCATATATTTT	CASGSAGSSGNTIYF
.	TRBD1	TRBV19	TRBJ2-2	TGTGCCAGTAGTATTTCTGGGACAGGGACCGGGGAGCTGTTTTTT	CASSISGTGTGELFF
.	.	TRBV18	TRBJ1-4	TGTGCCAGCTCACCACAGGGGCCGGCAACTAATGAAAAACTGTTTTTT	CASSPQGPATNEKLFF
.	.	TRBV7-2	TRBJ1-1	TGTGCCAGCAGCTTAGCCGGGGAAGGATTCACTGAAGCTTTCTTT	CASSLAGEGFTEAFF
.	TRBD1	TRBV4-3	TRBJ1-2	TGCGCCAGCAGCCACGTCCCGGGACAGGGGGCAGGGAACTATGGCTACACCTTC	CASSHVPGQGAGNYGYTF
.	.	TRBV7-9	TRBJ2-3	TGTGCCAGCAGCTTAGTGGGCAGCACAGATACGCAGTATTTT	CASSLVGSTDTQYF
.	TRBD1	TRBV5-1	TRBJ1-4	TGCGCCAGCAGGCAATCCGGGACAGGGAATGAAAAACTGTTTTTT	CASRQSGTGNEKLFF
.	TRBD2	TRBV4-3	TRBJ2-3	TGCGCCAGCAGCCGAACGGGACTAGAAGGCGGCGATACGCAGTATTTT	CASSRTGLEGGDTQYF
.	.	TRBV2	TRBJ1-1	TGTGCCAGCAGTTCCGAACAGGGTTCGTCCACTGAAGCTTTCTTT	CASSSEQGSSTEAFF
.	.	TRBV7-8	TRBJ1-1	TGTGCCAGCAGCTTCGGGAACACTGAAGCTTTCTTT	CASSFGNTEAFF
.	TRBD2	TRBV29-1	TRBJ2-7	TGCAGCGCCATCCCCGGACTAGGCGAGCAGTACTTC	CSAIPGLGEQYF
.	TRBD1	TRBV2	TRBJ1-1	TGTGCCAGCAGTGAGGGACAGGGGATTCAGAGAGGCACTGAAGCTTTCTTT	CASSEGQGIQRGTEAFF
once	.	TRBV20-1	TRBJ1-1	TGCAGTGCTAGTACAGGGAGAACGCCGAACACTGAAGCTTTCTTT	CSASTGRTPNTEAFF
.	.	TRBV10-3	TRBJ1-3	TGTGCCATCCAACAGAGCTCTGGAAACACCATATATTTT	CAIQQSSGNTIYF
.	TRBD2	TRBV4-2	TRBJ2-1	TGTGCCAGCAGCCAAGAGGGGGGGGGCTACAATGAGCAGTTCTTC	CASSQEGGGYNEQFF